The next 19 T cell receptor beta chains were all read from a single sample in a study of spatial heterogeneity in lung cancer. Whole-study findings and limits: Mutation tallies in tumors tracked expanded intratumoral alpha and beta TCR counts.

MiXCR, run by TCRdb on the 5' RACE reads, gives a single entry per CDR3 protein. The sample lists over 15,000 distinct CDR3 sequences; about 6.5% were seen once. These receptors lack a known antigen. Time point in this sample: sample taken at primary tumor resection. The source material was lung tumor tissue, sampled at surgery. These receptor sequences come from a female donor with early-stage non-small cell lung cancer.

This clonotype was counted at least ten times. The V gene is TRBV10-2, the J gene TRBJ2-7, with D maybe TRBD2 (6 bases). The CDR3 length is 12 residues. The V and J ends lost 5 bases and 7 bases respectively, with 12 bases between them. Per germline, CDR1 WSHSY and CDR2 SAAADI. CDR3 in amino acids: CASSHPGREQYF. CDR3 bases: TGCGCCAGCAGTCACCCAGGGAGGGAGCAGTACTTC.

In this sample, this clonotype turned up many times. V is TRBV12-3 or TRBV12-4 and J is TRBJ2-3; weak D call: TRBD1 (6 bases). The CDR3 covers 17 residues. V shed 5 bases and J shed 0 bases, with 18 bases lying between them. Here the CDR3 reads CASSLGQIPLSTDTQYF. CDR3 in DNA: TGTGCCAGCAGTCTAGGACAGATACCGTTGAGCACAGATACGCAGTATTTT.

This clonotype was observed many times. CDR3 amino acids: CASSARLSGGAFETQYF. The CDR3 DNA sequence: TGTGCCAGCAGCGCGAGGCTCAGCGGGGGGGCCTTTGAGACCCAGTACTTC. This chain uses TRBV7-2 with TRBJ2-5; 10 bases are shared with TRBD2. V dropped 5 bases and J dropped 5; count of bases not matched to a gene: 14. Germline V CDR1 and CDR2: SGHTA, FQGNSA. The length of the CDR3 is 17 residues.

In this sample, this clonotype turned up many times. This rearrangement joins TRBV6-1 to TRBJ1-1; 7 bases agree with TRBD1. The trim removed 4 bases at V and 4 bases at J, leaving 9 bases unmatched. The CDR3 contains 15 residues. The germline CDR1 and CDR2 sequences are MNHNS and SASEGT. The CDR3 bases are TGTGCCAGCAGTGTGGAGGGGGCGGTAGGCACTGAAGCTTTCTTT. Translation gives CASSVEGAVGTEAFF.

As for this clonotype: A single base separates this from a much larger clone, so it may be a read error. Since the CDR3 does not end with the conserved phenylalanine or tryptophan, this likely comes from a read error. V and J are TRBV7-3 and TRBJ1-5; no reliable D call. The germline V and J ends were trimmed by 2 bases and 7 bases, with 9 bases remaining between them. Germline loops: CDR1 SGHTA, CDR2 FQGTGA. The CDR3 is 13 residues long. The CDR3 loop reads CASSLAAGQPQHL. The CDR3 coding sequence is TGTGCCAGCAGCTTAGCGGCCGGACAGCCCCAGCATCTT.

This clonotype was recorded many times. The chain links TRBV7-6 to TRBJ1-2, with D possibly matching TRBD1 (5 bases). The CDR3 consists of 14 residues. V lost 6 bases and J lost 4, with 15 bases in between. Germline CDR1 reads SGHVS; CDR2 reads FNYEAQ. CDR3 protein: CASSRDQGGYGYTF. The CDR3 coding sequence is TGTGCCAGCAGTCGGGACCAGGGAGGCTATGGCTACACCTTC.

Note on this clonotype: This may be a read error, as it is one base from a much larger clone. This chain uses TRBV18 with TRBJ2-1; maybe TRBD1 (7 bases). The V gene lost 2 bases and the J gene lost 7 bases, with 15 bases spanning the gap. Germline lookup yields CDR1 KGHSH and CDR2 LQKENI. The CDR3 loop spans 15 amino acids. CDR3 region: CASSPASEGANEQFF. DNA for the CDR3: TGTGCCAGCTCACCAGCTAGCGAGGGGGCAAATGAGCAGTTCTTC.

This clonotype was observed at least ten times. The chain recombines TRBV18 with TRBJ2-7; TRBD2 agrees at 7 bases. The ends lost 3 bases at V and 3 bases at J; junction bases unmatched: 5. The CDR3 consists of 14 residues. Per germline, CDR1 KGHSH and CDR2 LQKENI. The CDR3 spells CASSPLGGFYEQYF. The CDR3 region has the DNA TGTGCCAGCTCACCCCTGGGGGGGTTCTACGAGCAGTACTTC.

The rearrangement uses TRBV28 and TRBJ2-3, with 8 bases matching TRBD2. The V segment lost 1 base and the J segment 6 bases; nucleotides outside the gene matches: 9. In germline, CDR1 is MDHEN, CDR2 SYDVKM. CDR3 length: 16 residues. The CDR3 here is CASSLFQGLAADTQYF. DNA for the CDR3: TGTGCCAGCAGTTTATTCCAAGGACTAGCAGCTGATACGCAGTATTTT.

This clonotype was picked up many times. The chain combines TRBV2 with TRBJ2-5, with D possibly called TRBD1 or TRBD2 (6 bases each). Germline CDR1 is SNHLY and CDR2 is FYNNEI. The CDR3 is 16 residues long. V lost 5 bases and J 4 bases, leaving 20 bases between the germline ends. The CDR3: CASSPAGRGRGETQYF. CDR3 coding DNA: TGTGCCAGCAGTCCAGCGGGCAGGGGAAGGGGAGAGACCCAGTACTTC. Based on the CDR3 plus reference TRBV2 and TRBJ2-5, the full variable domain is EPEVTQTPSHQVTQMGQEVILRCVPISNHLYFYWYRQILGQKVEFLVSFYNNEISEKSEIFDDQFSVERPDGSNFTLKIRSTKLEDSAMYFCASSPAGRGRGETQYFGPGTRLLVL.

The V and J genes are TRBV6-5 and TRBJ2-7; D unclear. This CDR3 spans 15 amino acids. The germline V gene has CDR1 MNHEY and CDR2 SVGAGI. Trimming removed 0 bases from V and 2 bases from J, with 11 bases in between. CDR3 DNA sequence: TGTGCCAGCAGTTACTCTCCGGACGGGCCCTACGAGCAGTACTTC. Its protein product is CASSYSPDGPYEQYF.

This clonotype was picked up many times. V gene TRBV7-9 combines with J gene TRBJ1-1, with D perhaps matching TRBD1 (6 bases). V lost 4 bases and J lost 0, with 18 bases in between. The germline CDR1 and CDR2 sequences are SEHNR and FQNEAQ (reference sequence). CDR3 length equals 17 residues. The CDR3 region is CASSWERGARVNTEAFF. The CDR3 DNA reads as TGTGCCAGCAGCTGGGAGAGGGGGGCGAGGGTGAACACTGAAGCTTTCTTT.

Within the sample, this clonotype is medium-sized. The V call is TRBV4-1, the J call TRBJ2-2; 11 bases line up with TRBD1. The CDR3 has 14 amino acids. Trimming at V came to 6 bases and at J to 4 bases, leaving 1 base not matched to a gene. Germline CDR1 reads MGHRA; CDR2 reads YSYEKL. The CDR3 sequence is CASSGQGATGELFF. CDR3 DNA sequence: TGCGCCAGCAGTGGACAGGGGGCCACCGGGGAGCTGTTTTTT.

In its sample, this clonotype was seen many times. The rearrangement uses TRBV12-3 or TRBV12-4 and TRBJ2-1, with 12 bases lining up with TRBD1. The CDR3 contains 19 residues. The ends lost 0 bases at V and 7 bases at J; junction bases unmatched: 13. CDR3 nucleotides: TGTGCCAGCAGTTTAGCGCGGGACAGGGGGCTTTACTCGGGGAATGAGCAGTTCTTC. Translated: CASSLARDRGLYSGNEQFF.

The table lists this clonotype with a count of one. The chain combines TRBV7-8 with TRBJ2-1, with TRBD2 matching 10 bases. Germline V gene data show CDR1 as SGHVS and CDR2 as FQNEAQ. Unmatched junction bases numbered 7, after V lost 1 base and J lost 7 bases. This CDR3 is 16 amino acids long. In DNA, the CDR3 is TGTGCCAGCAGCTTAGTGGCTAGCGGGGGTTTAAATGAGCAGTTCTTC. Residues: CASSLVASGGLNEQFF.

This clonotype was detected many times. The rearrangement links TRBV12-3 or TRBV12-4 to TRBJ1-2, with D unresolved. The CDR3 is 13 residues long. V shed 9 bases and J shed 5 bases, with 16 bases lying between them. CDR3 nucleotides: TGTGCCAGGGCCTATAAGATCACTTATGGCTACACCTTC. Translating it yields CARAYKITYGYTF.

This sequence joins TRBV7-2 and TRBJ2-5, with 11 bases fitting TRBD2. Germline V gives CDR1 SGHTA, CDR2 FQGNSA. Trimming cost V 5 bases and J 0 bases; bases outside gene matches: 8. The CDR3 is 17 amino acids. The CDR3 region is CASSQMGLADYQETQYF. CDR3 nucleotide sequence: TGTGCCAGCAGCCAAATGGGACTAGCGGACTACCAAGAGACCCAGTACTTC.

This clonotype appeared a few times. The V call is TRBV28, the J call TRBJ1-2; 10 bases are shared with TRBD1. With V trimmed by 6 bases and J by 7 bases, 14 bases remained unmatched. Germline V gene lookup returns CDR1 MDHEN and CDR2 SYDVKM. The CDR3 is 16 residues long. The CDR3 region is CASRGGTGVILFGYTF. The CDR3 coding sequence is TGTGCCAGCAGGGGGGGGACAGGGGTCATTTTATTTGGCTACACCTTC.

This clonotype has a count of ten or more. The CDR3 loop reads CASGSGETQYF. Written as DNA, the CDR3 is TGTGCTAGTGGTTCCGGAGAGACCCAGTACTTC. The chain carries TRBV12-5 and TRBJ2-5; D gene unclear. The germline V and J ends were trimmed by 4 bases and 4 bases, with 4 bases remaining between them. CDR1 and CDR2 (germline): LGHNT, FRNRAP. This CDR3 is built from 11 residues.